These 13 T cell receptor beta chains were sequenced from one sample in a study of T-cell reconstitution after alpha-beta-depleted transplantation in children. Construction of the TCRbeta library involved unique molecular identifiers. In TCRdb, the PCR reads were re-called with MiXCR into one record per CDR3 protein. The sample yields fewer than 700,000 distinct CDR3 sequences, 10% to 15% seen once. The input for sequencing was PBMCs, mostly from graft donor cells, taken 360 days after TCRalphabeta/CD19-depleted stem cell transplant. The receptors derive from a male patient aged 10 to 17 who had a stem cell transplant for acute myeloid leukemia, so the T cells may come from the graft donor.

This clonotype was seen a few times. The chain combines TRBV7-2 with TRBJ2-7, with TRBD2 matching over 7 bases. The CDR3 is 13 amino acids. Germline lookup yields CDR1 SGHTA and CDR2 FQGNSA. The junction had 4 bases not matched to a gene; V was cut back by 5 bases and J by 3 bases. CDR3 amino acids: CASSIWDYYEQYF. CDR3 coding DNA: TGTGCCAGCAGCATCTGGGACTACTACGAGCAGTACTTC. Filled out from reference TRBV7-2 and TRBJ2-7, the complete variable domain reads GAGVSQSPSNKVTEKGKDVELRCDPISGHTALYWYRQSLGQGLEFLIYFQGNSAPDKSGLPSDRFSAERTGGSVSTLTIQRTQQEDSAVYLCASSIWDYYEQYFGPGTRLTVT.

CDR3 loop: CSVEKTGTAYEQYF. CDR3 nucleotide sequence: TGCAGCGTTGAAAAGACAGGGACCGCCTACGAGCAGTACTTC. This chain links TRBV29-1 with TRBJ2-7; TRBD1 agrees at 7 bases. The V gene end was trimmed by 2 bases and the J gene end by 2 bases; junction bases not matched to a gene: 6. CDR3 length: 14 amino acids. Germline loops: CDR1 SQVTM, CDR2 ANQGSEA.

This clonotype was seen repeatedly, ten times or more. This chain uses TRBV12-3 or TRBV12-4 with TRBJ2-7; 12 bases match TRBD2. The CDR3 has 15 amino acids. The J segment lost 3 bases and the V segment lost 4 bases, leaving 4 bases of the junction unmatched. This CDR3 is CASSSRTSGVYEQYF. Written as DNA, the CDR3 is TGTGCCAGCAGTTCCCGGACTAGCGGGGTCTACGAGCAGTACTTC.

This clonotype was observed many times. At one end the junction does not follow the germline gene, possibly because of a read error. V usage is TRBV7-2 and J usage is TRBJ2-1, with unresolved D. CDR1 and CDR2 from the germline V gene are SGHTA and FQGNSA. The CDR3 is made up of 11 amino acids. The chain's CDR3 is CASSLANKQFF. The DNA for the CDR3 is TGTGCCAGCAGCTTAGCCAATAAGCAGTTCTTC.

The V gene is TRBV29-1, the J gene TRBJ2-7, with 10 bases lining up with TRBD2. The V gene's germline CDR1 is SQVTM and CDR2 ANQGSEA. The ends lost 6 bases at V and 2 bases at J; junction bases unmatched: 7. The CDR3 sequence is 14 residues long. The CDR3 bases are TGCAGCGTCTCAGGACTAGCGGTTGCCTACGAGCAGTACTTC. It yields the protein CSVSGLAVAYEQYF.

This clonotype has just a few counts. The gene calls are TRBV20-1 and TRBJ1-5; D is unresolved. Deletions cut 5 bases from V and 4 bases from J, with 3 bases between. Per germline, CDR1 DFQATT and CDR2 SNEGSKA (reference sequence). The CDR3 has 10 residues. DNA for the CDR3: TGCAGTGCTTCGAATCAGCCCCAGCATTTT. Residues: CSASNQPQHF.

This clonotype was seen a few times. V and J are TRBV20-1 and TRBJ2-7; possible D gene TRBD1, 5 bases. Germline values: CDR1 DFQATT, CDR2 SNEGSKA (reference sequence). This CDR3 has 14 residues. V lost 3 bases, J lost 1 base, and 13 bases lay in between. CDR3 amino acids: CSASSREGSYEQYF. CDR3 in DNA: TGCAGTGCTAGCAGCAGGGAAGGGTCCTACGAGCAGTACTTC.

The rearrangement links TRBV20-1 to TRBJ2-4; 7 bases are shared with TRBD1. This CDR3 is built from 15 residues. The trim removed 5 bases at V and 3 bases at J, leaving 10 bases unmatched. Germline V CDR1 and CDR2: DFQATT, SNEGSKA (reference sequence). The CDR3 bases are TGCAGTGCTTACCCGGGACAGAAACTCAAAAACATTCAGTACTTC. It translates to CSAYPGQKLKNIQYF.

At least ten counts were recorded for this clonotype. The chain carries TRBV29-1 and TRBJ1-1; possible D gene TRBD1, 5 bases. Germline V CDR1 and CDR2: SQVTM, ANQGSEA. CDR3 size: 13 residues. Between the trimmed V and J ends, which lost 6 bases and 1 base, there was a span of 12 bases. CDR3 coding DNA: TGCAGCGTGCCCCCAGGGACGAACACTGAAGCTTTCTTT. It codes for CSVPPGTNTEAFF.

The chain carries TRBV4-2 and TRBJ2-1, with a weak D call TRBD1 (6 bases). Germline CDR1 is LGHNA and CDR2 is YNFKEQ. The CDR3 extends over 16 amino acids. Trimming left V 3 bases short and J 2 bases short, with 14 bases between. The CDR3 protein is CASSHPVWDTYNEQFF. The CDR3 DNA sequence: TGTGCCAGCAGCCACCCCGTCTGGGACACCTACAATGAGCAGTTCTTC.

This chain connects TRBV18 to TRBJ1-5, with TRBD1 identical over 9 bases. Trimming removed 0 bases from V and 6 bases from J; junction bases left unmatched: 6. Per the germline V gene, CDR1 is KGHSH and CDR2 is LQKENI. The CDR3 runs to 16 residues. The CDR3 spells CASSPPAGQGRQPQHF. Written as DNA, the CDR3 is TGTGCCAGCTCACCACCGGCCGGACAGGGGCGTCAGCCCCAGCATTTT.

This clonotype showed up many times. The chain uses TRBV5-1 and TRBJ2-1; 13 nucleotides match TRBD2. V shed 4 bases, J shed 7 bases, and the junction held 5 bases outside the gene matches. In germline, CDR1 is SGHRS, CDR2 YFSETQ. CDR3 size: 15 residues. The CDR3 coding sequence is TGCGCCAGCAGCCTGTGGACTAGCGGGAGTAATGAGCAGTTCTTC. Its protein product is CASSLWTSGSNEQFF.

CDR3 region: CASSPIQGAGTEAFF. Here the CDR3 DNA reads TGTGCCAGCTCACCCATACAGGGAGCAGGCACTGAAGCTTTCTTT. The rearrangement uses TRBV18 and TRBJ1-1; possible D gene TRBD1, 6 bases. This CDR3 contains 15 residues. V dropped 3 bases and J dropped 4 bases, with 15 bases sitting between them. CDR1 is KGHSH, CDR2 LQKENI, per germline.